The present entry profiles one T cell receptor (beta chain) with its context. These data come from a study of blood T cell repertoires in COVID-19. The germline V gene has CDR1 SEHNR and CDR2 FQNEAQ (reference sequence). This CDR3 spans 14 amino acids. V was pared by 4 bases and J by 2 bases, with 5 bases of the junction left unmatched. Data came from immunoSEQ multiplex PCR; TCRdb stores just in-frame clones and leaves some out. The sample shows a few hundred thousand clones, 65% to 85% of them seen only once. The chain employs TRBV7-9 and TRBJ2-7, with 7 bases identical to TRBD1. Input material: peripheral blood. This sequence was found in a human donor in a cohort sampled during active COVID-19. The CDR3, as DNA: TGTGCCAGCAGCTCTGGGACAGAGGCCTACGAGCAGTACTTC. This translates into CASSSGTEAYEQYF.